This is a list of T cell receptor beta chains from one sample in a study of T cell responses to AZD1222 COVID-19 vaccine. Some clones are missing from TCRdb's copy, which holds only in-frame ones; the method was immunoSEQ multiplex PCR. Among about 160,000 clones, around nine tenths were seen once, and the ten largest hold 4% to 5.5%. The sample here was peripheral blood, taken 28 days after the second AZD1222 dose. These receptors all come from an adult who received the AZD1222 COVID-19 vaccine. Both conserved end residues are part of each CDR3. D genes are given only for firm matches. Part of the rows lack a size; the others show once, few, many or a class for expanded clones.

NA,TRBV7-9,14,TRBJ2-3,NA,CASSSPSGTDTQYF,TGTGCCAGCAGCTCCCCCTCTGGCACAGATACGCAGTATTTT
NA,TRBV9,17,TRBJ1-2,NA,CASSSANPGFDNYGYTF,TGTGCCAGCAGCTCCGCCAACCCGGGGTTTGATAACTATGGCTACACCTTC
NA,TRBV15,14,TRBJ2-1,NA,CATSPAGLKDEQFF,TGTGCCACCAGCCCCGCAGGGTTGAAGGATGAGCAGTTCTTC
NA,TRBV6-5,13,TRBJ2-1,NA,CASSLDTYNEQFF,TGTGCCAGCAGTCTCGACACCTACAATGAGCAGTTCTTC
TRBD1,TRBV2,15,TRBJ1-1,few,CASSYTTGVGTEAFF,TGTGCCAGCAGCTACACAACAGGGGTTGGCACTGAAGCTTTCTTT
NA,TRBV7-2,14,TRBJ2-2,NA,CASSLVGNTGELFF,TGTGCCAGCAGCTTAGTGGGGAACACCGGGGAGCTGTTTTTT
NA,TRBV7-9,16,TRBJ1-1,NA,CASSPIQEEGRTEAFF,TGTGCCAGCAGCCCTATTCAAGAAGAAGGTAGAACTGAAGCTTTCTTT
NA,TRBV19,15,TRBJ2-3,NA,CASSKGSVFTDTQYF,TGTGCCAGTAGTAAGGGTTCGGTCTTCACAGATACGCAGTATTTT
NA,TRBV5-4,13,TRBJ1-1,NA,CASSLDGSTEAFF,TGTGCCAGCAGCTTGGATGGGAGCACTGAAGCTTTCTTT
NA,TRBV6-1,16,TRBJ1-4,NA,CASSDLVGQTNEKLFF,TGTGCCAGCAGTGACCTAGTCGGGCAGACTAATGAAAAACTGTTTTTT
NA,TRBV27,15,TRBJ1-1,NA,CASSFYLGVIQKAFF,TGTGCCAGCAGTTTCTACTTGGGAGTTATCCAAAAAGCTTTCTTT
NA,TRBV2,11,TRBJ2-5,NA,CASSERETQYF,TGTGCCAGCAGTGAAAGGGAGACCCAGTACTTC
TRBD1,TRBV2,15,TRBJ1-4,NA,CASRGDQGANEKLFF,TGTGCCAGCAGGGGGGACCAGGGGGCTAATGAAAAACTGTTTTTT
TRBD1,TRBV9,16,TRBJ2-3,NA,CASSVDPGQWADTQYF,TGTGCCAGCAGCGTGGACCCGGGACAGTGGGCAGATACGCAGTATTTT
NA,TRBV6-5,13,TRBJ1-1,NA,CASSQEMNTEAFF,TGTGCCAGCAGCCAGGAAATGAACACTGAAGCTTTCTTT
NA,TRBV6-5,13,TRBJ2-7,NA,CASSSLNFYEQYF,TGTGCCAGCAGTTCCCTTAATTTTTACGAGCAGTACTTC
NA,TRBV30,13,TRBJ1-3,NA,CAWIWGAGNTIYF,TGTGCCTGGATATGGGGGGCTGGAAACACCATATATTTT
TRBD1,TRBV6-2/TRBV6-3,16,TRBJ1-1,NA,CASSYSSAGGFAEAFF,TGTGCCAGCAGTTACTCGAGCGCAGGGGGCTTCGCTGAAGCTTTCTTT
NA,TRBV3-1/TRBV3-2,13,TRBJ1-2,NA,CASSQDRKDGYTF,TGTGCCAGCAGCCAAGACAGGAAGGATGGCTACACCTTC
NA,TRBV11-2,15,TRBJ2-7,NA,CASSPHESTVYEQYF,TGTGCCAGCAGCCCCCATGAATCAACGGTCTACGAGCAGTACTTC
TRBD1,TRBV10-1,14,TRBJ2-3,NA,CASSDYGTENTQYF,TGCGCCAGCAGTGACTACGGGACAGAAAATACGCAGTATTTT
NA,TRBV5-1,14,TRBJ2-7,NA,CASSLQGQNHEQYF,TGCGCCAGCAGCTTGCAGGGCCAAAACCACGAGCAGTACTTC
TRBD1,TRBV11-3,12,TRBJ2-7,NA,CASSSKGQGWYF,TGTGCCAGCAGCTCAAAAGGACAGGGATGGTACTTC
TRBD1,TRBV2,16,TRBJ1-1,NA,CASSGQGLWGNTEAFF,TGTGCCAGCAGTGGACAGGGGCTTTGGGGGAACACTGAAGCTTTCTTT
TRBD1,TRBV15,16,TRBJ2-3,once,CATSRRQGLYTDTQYF,TGTGCCACCAGCCGTAGACAGGGCCTCTACACAGATACGCAGTATTTT
NA,TRBV6-2/TRBV6-3,16,TRBJ2-1,NA,CASSYGGLTTYNEQFF,TGTGCCAGCAGTTACGGGGGCCTGACCACCTACAATGAGCAGTTCTTC
NA,TRBV3-1/TRBV3-2,11,TRBJ1-2,NA,CASSQIGGYTF,TGTGCCAGCAGCCAAATTGGTGGCTACACCTTC
NA,TRBV19,13,TRBJ1-6,NA,CASSTGTASPLHF,TGTGCCAGTAGTACGGGCACAGCTTCACCCCTCCACTTT
TRBD2,TRBV4-2,19,TRBJ2-3,NA,CASSQARGKLAGEPDTQYF,TGTGCCAGCAGCCAGGCGCGGGGGAAATTGGCGGGGGAGCCAGATACGCAGTATTTT
NA,TRBV18,13,TRBJ1-1,NA,CASSREGDTEAFF,TGTGCCAGCTCACGGGAAGGGGACACTGAAGCTTTCTTT
NA,TRBV14,20,TRBJ2-4,once,CARIPEVRVSWRGHKNIQYF,TGTGCCAGGATTCCAGAGGTCAGGGTGTCGTGGAGGGGACACAAAAACATTCAGTACTTC
NA,TRBV7-2,15,TRBJ1-2,NA,CASSLVFGQDYGYTF,TGTGCCAGCAGCTTAGTGTTCGGACAAGACTATGGCTACACCTTC
NA,TRBV15,18,TRBJ1-1,NA,CATSRVDRTGLKNTEAFF,TGTGCCACCAGCAGAGTAGATAGGACGGGCCTCAAAAACACTGAAGCTTTCTTT
NA,TRBV6-5,15,TRBJ1-6,NA,CASTGQLTNNSPLHF,TGTGCCAGCACGGGCCAGCTAACTAATAATTCACCCCTCCACTTT
NA,TRBV27,14,TRBJ2-7,once,CASSIGGQVYEQYF,TGTGCCAGCAGTATAGGGGGTCAAGTCTACGAGCAGTACTTC
NA,TRBV6-5,14,TRBJ2-6,NA,CASPRSPGANVLTF,TGTGCCAGCCCCCGGTCGCCTGGGGCCAACGTCCTGACTTTC
NA,TRBV3-1/TRBV3-2,14,TRBJ1-2,NA,CASSPPRGNYGYTF,TGTGCCAGCAGCCCTCCCCGAGGTAACTATGGCTACACCTTC
NA,TRBV5-1,15,TRBJ1-4,NA,CASSPGGATNEKLFF,TGCGCCAGCAGCCCCGGGGGAGCAACTAATGAAAAACTGTTTTTT
NA,TRBV3-1/TRBV3-2,15,TRBJ1-5,once,CASSQGGRSNQPQHF,TGTGCCAGCAGCCAAGGGGGGCGTAGCAATCAGCCCCAGCATTTT
NA,TRBV2,13,TRBJ1-1,NA,CASRRYPNTEAFF,TGTGCCAGCCGAAGGTATCCGAACACTGAAGCTTTCTTT
TRBD2,TRBV9,18,TRBJ2-5,NA,CASSVAGGGATFQETQYF,TGTGCCAGCAGCGTAGCGGGCGGGGGGGCGACTTTTCAAGAGACCCAGTACTTC
TRBD1,TRBV25-1,14,TRBJ1-4,NA,CASRTDRGGEKLFF,TGTGCCAGCCGGACGGACAGGGGAGGTGAAAAACTGTTTTTT
TRBD1,TRBV5-4,15,TRBJ2-1,NA,CASIDQGASGNEQFF,TGTGCCAGCATCGACCAGGGGGCTTCGGGCAATGAGCAGTTCTTC
NA,TRBV11-3,13,TRBJ1-6,NA,CASSLEGNSPLHF,TGTGCCAGCAGCTTAGAGGGCAATTCACCCCTCCACTTT
NA,TRBV6-2/TRBV6-3,16,TRBJ2-7,NA,CASSYLPDLINYEQYF,TGTGCCAGCAGTTATCTGCCCGACCTAATTAACTACGAGCAGTACTTC
NA,TRBV5-1,15,TRBJ1-4,NA,CASSPQAASNEKLFF,TGCGCCAGCAGCCCCCAGGCGGCCTCGAATGAAAAACTGTTTTTT
NA,TRBV12-3/TRBV12-4,12,TRBJ2-7,NA,CASSFQGGEQYF,TGTGCCAGCAGTTTTCAGGGAGGCGAGCAGTACTTC
TRBD1,TRBV4-2,13,TRBJ1-2,NA,CASSQDRQGVMSF,TGTGCCAGCAGCCAAGACCGGCAGGGGGTAATGTCTTTC
TRBD2,TRBV3-1/TRBV3-2,18,TRBJ2-4,NA,CASSMTSGGARAKNIQYF,TGTGCCAGCAGTATGACTAGCGGGGGGGCCCGAGCCAAAAACATTCAGTACTTC
NA,TRBV4-1,13,TRBJ1-1,NA,CASSQDSFTEAFF,TGCGCCAGCAGCCAAGACAGTTTCACTGAAGCTTTCTTT
TRBD1,TRBV28,17,TRBJ1-6,few,CASSSHPPGQGRGPLHF,TGTGCCAGCAGTTCCCACCCCCCGGGACAGGGAAGAGGGCCCCTCCACTTT
NA,TRBV5-8,15,TRBJ1-2,NA,CASSLSISANYGYTF,TGTGCCAGCAGCTTGTCGATTTCAGCTAACTATGGCTACACCTTC
NA,TRBV19,12,TRBJ2-2,NA,CATLTHTGELFF,TGTGCCACCCTAACCCACACCGGGGAGCTGTTTTTT
NA,TRBV7-2,13,TRBJ2-2,once,CASSLVWPGELFF,TGTGCCAGCAGCTTAGTGTGGCCCGGGGAGCTGTTTTTT
TRBD1,TRBV2,15,TRBJ2-3,few,CASKRDRGYTDTQYF,TGTGCCAGCAAACGGGACAGGGGTTACACAGATACGCAGTATTTT
NA,TRBV5-6,15,TRBJ1-5,once,CASSPRGYSNQPQHF,TGTGCCAGCAGCCCCAGGGGATATAGCAATCAGCCCCAGCATTTT
NA,TRBV10-2,17,TRBJ1-4,NA,CASSESPLQYVDEKLFF,TGCGCCAGCAGTGAGTCCCCGTTACAGTACGTGGATGAAAAACTGTTTTTT
NA,TRBV4-3,14,TRBJ2-3,NA,CASSPGLERDTQYF,TGCGCCAGCAGCCCGGGTCTTGAACGGGATACGCAGTATTTT